The rows below give T cell receptor beta chains drawn from one sample of a study of shared clonotypes between healthy human individuals. Generated by immunoSEQ multiplex PCR, the TCRdb table keeps only in-frame clones and is missing some. The data show around 1.9 million clones, 85% to 95% seen once. The sequencing sample was made of naive CD8+ T cells from PBMCs. These receptors all stem from a man between 18 and 29 years old in good health. Some clones in this sample may be carry-over from other donors' samples. CDR3s include the opening cysteine and the closing phenylalanine or tryptophan. Each record gives: J gene, clone size, V gene, D gene, CDR3 length, CDR3 protein, CDR3 DNA. A D gene is named only where the DNA matches it firmly. Size tells how often a clone was seen (once, few, many) or the class of an expanded clone, and some rows leave it out.

TRBJ2-5 | . | TRBV6-6 | . | 14 | CASSYSGPQETQYF | TGTGCCAGCAGTTACTCAGGTCCCCAAGAGACCCAGTACTTC
TRBJ1-1 | few | TRBV6-6 | TRBD1 | 14 | CASREDRVASEAFF | TGTGCCAGCAGGGAGGACAGGGTGGCGTCTGAAGCTTTCTTT
TRBJ2-1 | . | TRBV6-1 | TRBD2 | 15 | CASTSPSGRYNEQFF | TGTGCCAGCACTAGTCCTAGCGGGCGTTACAATGAGCAGTTCTTC
TRBJ1-2 | . | TRBV7-9 | . | 14 | CASSTSRRAGGYTF | TGTGCCAGCAGCACCTCCAGGAGGGCGGGCGGCTACACCTTC
TRBJ2-5 | . | TRBV7-2 | TRBD1 | 16 | CASSSNRDRRQETQYF | TGTGCCAGCAGTAGTAACCGGGACAGGCGGCAAGAGACCCAGTACTTC
TRBJ2-1 | once | TRBV10-1 | TRBD2 | 17 | CASSEGLAGDPGDEQFF | TGCGCCAGCAGTGAAGGGCTAGCGGGAGACCCTGGGGATGAGCAGTTCTTC
TRBJ2-2 | . | TRBV19 | . | 14 | CASTLTGYPGELFF | TGTGCCAGTACCCTTACAGGGTACCCCGGGGAGCTGTTTTTT
TRBJ2-7 | . | TRBV4-1 | . | 16 | CASSQAGTSVSYEQYF | TGCGCCAGCAGCCAAGCCGGGACATCAGTCTCCTACGAGCAGTACTTC
TRBJ2-7 | . | TRBV19 | TRBD1 | 14 | CASSSFAGGYEQYF | TGTGCCAGTAGTAGTTTCGCAGGGGGCTACGAGCAGTACTTC
TRBJ1-2 | . | TRBV4-3 | . | 17 | CASSQERSTQSNYGYTF | TGCGCCAGCAGCCAAGAACGTTCCACACAGTCTAACTATGGCTACACCTTC
TRBJ2-1 | . | TRBV7-7 | TRBD1 | 13 | CASSRTGDNEQFF | TGTGCCAGCAGCAGGACAGGGGACAATGAGCAGTTCTTC
TRBJ2-3 | . | TRBV9 | . | 12 | CASSPVGDTQYF | TGTGCCAGCAGCCCCGTAGGAGATACGCAGTATTTT